This T cell receptor (beta chain) was sequenced during a study of glioma-infiltrating T cells. This clonotype was seen only a few times. The antigen is undetermined. Findings of the study overall: Non-neoplastic patients had below-expected tissue-blood divergence, while all gliomas exceeded expectation.

Using RNA template, CDR3s of TCR alpha and beta were amplified with iRepertoire arm-PCR. One-step reverse transcription and amplification started from approximately 100-400 ng of tissue mRNA or PBMC total RNA. TCRdb analysed the multiplex PCR reads with MiXCR anew, one entry per CDR3 protein. The table has approximately 400,000 distinct CDR3 sequences, less than 50% seen once. What was sequenced was glioma tissue, nonneoplastic brain tissue, or PBMCs (not recorded which). The TCR sequence derives from a human donor with low-grade glioma or glioblastoma, undergoing nonglioma brain surgery, or in good health (not recorded which).

CDR3 sequence reads: CATTVSGVSYEQYF. The DNA of the CDR3 is TGTGCCACCACCGTGAGCGGGGTCTCCTACGAGCAGTACTTC. The chain uses TRBV28 and TRBJ2-7, with 7 bases identical to TRBD2. Germline CDR1 reads MDHEN; CDR2 reads SYDVKM. The CDR3 is made up of 14 amino acids. The trim removed 10 bases at V and 0 bases at J, leaving 9 bases unmatched.